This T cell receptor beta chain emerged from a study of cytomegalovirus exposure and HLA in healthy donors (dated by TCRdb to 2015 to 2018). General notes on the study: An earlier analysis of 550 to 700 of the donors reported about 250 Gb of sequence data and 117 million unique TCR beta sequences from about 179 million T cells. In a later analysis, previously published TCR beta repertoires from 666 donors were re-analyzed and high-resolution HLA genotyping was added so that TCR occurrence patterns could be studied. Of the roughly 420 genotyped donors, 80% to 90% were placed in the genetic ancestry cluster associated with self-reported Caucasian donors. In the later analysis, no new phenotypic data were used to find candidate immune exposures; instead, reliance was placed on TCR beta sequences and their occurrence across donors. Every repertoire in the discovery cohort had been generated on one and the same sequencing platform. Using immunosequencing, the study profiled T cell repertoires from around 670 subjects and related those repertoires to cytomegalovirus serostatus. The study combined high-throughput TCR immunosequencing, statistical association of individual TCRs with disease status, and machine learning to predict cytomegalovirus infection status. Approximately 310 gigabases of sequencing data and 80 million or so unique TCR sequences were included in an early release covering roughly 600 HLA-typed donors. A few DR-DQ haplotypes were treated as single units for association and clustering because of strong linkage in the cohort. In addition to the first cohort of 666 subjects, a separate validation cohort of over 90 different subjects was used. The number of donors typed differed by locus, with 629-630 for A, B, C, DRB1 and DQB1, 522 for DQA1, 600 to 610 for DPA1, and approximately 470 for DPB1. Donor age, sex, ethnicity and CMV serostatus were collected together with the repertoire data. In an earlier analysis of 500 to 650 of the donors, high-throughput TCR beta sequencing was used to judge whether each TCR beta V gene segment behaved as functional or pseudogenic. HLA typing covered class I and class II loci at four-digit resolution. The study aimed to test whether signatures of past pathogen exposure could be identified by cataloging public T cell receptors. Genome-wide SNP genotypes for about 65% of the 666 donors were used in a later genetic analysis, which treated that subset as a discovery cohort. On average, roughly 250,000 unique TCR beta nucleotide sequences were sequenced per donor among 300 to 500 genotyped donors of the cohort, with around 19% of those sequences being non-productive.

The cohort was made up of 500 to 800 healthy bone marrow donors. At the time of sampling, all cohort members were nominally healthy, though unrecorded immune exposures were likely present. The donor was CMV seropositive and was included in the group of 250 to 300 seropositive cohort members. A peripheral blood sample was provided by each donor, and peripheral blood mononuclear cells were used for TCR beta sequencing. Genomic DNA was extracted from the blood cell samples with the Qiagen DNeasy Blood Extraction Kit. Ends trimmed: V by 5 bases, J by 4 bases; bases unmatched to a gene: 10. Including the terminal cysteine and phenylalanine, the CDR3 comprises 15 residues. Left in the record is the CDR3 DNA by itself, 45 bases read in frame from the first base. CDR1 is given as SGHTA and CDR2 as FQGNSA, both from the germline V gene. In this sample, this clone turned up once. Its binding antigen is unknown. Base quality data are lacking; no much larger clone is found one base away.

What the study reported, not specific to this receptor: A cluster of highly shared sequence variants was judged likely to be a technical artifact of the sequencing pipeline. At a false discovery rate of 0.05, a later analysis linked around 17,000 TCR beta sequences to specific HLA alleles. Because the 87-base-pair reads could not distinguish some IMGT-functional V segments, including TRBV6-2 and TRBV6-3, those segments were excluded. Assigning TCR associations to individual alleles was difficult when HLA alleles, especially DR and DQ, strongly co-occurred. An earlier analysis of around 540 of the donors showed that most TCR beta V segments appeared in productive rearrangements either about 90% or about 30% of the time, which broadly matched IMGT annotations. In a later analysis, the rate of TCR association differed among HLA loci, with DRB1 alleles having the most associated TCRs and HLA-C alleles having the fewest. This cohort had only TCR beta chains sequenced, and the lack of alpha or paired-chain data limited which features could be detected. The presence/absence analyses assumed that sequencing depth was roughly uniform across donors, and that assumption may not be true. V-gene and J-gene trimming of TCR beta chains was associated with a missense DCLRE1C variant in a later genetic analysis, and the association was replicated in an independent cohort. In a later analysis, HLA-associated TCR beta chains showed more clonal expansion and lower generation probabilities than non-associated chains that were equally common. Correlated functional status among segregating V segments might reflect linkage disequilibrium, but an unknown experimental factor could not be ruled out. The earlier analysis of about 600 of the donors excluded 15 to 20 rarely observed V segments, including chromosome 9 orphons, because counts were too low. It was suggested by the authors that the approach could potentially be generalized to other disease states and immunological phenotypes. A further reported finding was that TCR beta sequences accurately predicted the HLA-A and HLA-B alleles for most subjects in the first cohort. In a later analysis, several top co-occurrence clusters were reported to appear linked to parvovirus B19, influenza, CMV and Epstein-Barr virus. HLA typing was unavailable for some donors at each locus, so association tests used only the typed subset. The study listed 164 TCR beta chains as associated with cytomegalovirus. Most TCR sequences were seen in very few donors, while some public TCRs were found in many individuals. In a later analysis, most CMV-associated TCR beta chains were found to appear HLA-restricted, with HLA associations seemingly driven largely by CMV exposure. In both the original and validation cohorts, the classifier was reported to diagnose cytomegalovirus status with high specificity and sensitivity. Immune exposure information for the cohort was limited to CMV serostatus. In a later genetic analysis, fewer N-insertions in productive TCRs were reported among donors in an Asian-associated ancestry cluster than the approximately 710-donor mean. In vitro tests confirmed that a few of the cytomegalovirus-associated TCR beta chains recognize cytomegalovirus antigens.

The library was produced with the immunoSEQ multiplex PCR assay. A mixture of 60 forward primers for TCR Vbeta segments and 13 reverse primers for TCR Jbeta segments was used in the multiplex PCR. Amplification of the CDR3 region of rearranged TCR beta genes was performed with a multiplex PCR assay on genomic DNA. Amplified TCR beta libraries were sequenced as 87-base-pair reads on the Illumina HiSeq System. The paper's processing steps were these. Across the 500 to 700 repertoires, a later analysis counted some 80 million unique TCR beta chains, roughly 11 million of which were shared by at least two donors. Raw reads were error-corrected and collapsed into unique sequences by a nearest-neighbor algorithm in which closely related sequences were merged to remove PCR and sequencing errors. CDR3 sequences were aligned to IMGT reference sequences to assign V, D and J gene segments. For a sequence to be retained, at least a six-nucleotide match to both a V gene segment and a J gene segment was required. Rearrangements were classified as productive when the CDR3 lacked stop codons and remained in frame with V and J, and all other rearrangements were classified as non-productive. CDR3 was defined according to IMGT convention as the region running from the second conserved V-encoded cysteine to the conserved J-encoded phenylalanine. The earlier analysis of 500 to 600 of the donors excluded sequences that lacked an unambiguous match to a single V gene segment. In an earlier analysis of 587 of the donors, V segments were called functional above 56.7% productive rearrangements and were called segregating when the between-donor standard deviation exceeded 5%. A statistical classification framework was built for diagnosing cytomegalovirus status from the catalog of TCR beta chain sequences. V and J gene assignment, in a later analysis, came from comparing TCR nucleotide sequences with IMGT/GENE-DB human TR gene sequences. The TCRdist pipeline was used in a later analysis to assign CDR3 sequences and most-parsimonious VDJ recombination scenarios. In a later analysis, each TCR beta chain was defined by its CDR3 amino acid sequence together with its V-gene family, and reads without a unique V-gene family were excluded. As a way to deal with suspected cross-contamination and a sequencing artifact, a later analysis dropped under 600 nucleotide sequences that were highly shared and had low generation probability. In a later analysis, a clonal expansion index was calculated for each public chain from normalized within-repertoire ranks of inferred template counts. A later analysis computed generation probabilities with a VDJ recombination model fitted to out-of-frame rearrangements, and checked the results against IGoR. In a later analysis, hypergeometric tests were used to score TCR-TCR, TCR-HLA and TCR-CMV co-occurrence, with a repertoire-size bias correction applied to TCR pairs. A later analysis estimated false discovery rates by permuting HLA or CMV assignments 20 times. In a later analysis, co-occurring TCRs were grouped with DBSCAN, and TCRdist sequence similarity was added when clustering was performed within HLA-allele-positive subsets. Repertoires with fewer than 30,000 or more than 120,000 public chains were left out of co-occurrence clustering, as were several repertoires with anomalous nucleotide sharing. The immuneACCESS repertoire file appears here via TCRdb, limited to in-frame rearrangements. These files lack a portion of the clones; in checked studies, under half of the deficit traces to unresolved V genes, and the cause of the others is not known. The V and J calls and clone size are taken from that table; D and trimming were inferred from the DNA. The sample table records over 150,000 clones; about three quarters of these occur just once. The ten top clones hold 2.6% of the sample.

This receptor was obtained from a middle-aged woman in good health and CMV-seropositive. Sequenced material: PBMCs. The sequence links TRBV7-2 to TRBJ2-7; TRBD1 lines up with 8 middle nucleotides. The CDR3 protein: CASSPSGTGAYEQYF. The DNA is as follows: TGTGCCAGCAGCCCATCCGGGACAGGAGCGTACGAGCAGTACTTC.